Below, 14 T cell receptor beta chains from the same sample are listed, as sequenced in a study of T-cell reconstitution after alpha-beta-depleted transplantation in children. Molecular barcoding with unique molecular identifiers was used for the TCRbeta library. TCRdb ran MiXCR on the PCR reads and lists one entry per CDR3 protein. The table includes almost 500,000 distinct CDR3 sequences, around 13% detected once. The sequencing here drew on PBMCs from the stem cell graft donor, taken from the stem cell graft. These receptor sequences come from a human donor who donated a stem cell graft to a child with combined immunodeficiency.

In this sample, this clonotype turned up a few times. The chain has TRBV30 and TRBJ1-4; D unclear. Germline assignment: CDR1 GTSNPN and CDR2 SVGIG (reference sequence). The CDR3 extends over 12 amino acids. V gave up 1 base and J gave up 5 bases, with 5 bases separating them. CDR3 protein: CAWSEGNEKLFF. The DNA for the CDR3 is TGTGCCTGGAGTGAGGGAAATGAAAAACTGTTTTTT.

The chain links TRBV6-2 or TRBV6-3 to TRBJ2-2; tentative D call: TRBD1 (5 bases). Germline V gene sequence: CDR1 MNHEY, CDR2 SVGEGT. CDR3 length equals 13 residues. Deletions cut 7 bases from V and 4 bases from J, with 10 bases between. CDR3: CASKRGGTGELFF. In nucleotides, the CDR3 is TGTGCCAGCAAAAGGGGCGGCACCGGGGAGCTGTTTTTT.

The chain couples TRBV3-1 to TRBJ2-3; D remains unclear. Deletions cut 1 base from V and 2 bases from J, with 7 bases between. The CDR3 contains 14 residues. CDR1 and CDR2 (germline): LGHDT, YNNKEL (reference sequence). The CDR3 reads CASSQVVSTDTQYF. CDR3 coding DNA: TGTGCCAGCAGCCAAGTTGTTTCCACAGATACGCAGTATTTT.

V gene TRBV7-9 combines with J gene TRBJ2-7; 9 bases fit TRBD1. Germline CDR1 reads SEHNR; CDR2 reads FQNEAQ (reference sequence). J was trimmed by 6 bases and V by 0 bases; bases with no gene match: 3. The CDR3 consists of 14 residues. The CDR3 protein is CASSLADRGSEQYF. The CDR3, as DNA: TGTGCCAGCAGCTTAGCGGACAGGGGCAGCGAGCAGTACTTC.

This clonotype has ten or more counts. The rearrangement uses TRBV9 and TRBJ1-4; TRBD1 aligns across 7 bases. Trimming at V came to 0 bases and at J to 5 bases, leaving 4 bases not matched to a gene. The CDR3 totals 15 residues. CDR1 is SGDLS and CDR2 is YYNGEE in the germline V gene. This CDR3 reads CASSVGQGQNEKLFF. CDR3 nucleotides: TGTGCCAGCAGCGTAGGACAGGGCCAAAATGAAAAACTGTTTTTT.

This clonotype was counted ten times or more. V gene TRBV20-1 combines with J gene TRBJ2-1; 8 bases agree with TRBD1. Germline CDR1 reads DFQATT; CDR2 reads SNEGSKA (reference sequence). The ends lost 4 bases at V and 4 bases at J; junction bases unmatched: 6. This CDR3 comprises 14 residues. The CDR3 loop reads CSAKGQGDYNEQFF. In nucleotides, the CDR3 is TGCAGTGCTAAAGGACAGGGTGATTACAATGAGCAGTTCTTC.

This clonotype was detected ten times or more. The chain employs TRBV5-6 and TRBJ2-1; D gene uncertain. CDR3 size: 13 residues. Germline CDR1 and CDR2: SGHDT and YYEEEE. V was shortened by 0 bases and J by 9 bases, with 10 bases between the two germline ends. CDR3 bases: TGTGCCAGCAGCTTGGTTGTAGTAGGTGAGCAGTTCTTC. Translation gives CASSLVVVGEQFF.

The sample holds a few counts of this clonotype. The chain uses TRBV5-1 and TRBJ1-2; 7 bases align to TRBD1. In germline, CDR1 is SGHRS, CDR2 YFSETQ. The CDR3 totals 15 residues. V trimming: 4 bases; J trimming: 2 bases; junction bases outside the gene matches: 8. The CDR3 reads CASSNSGGQNYGYTF. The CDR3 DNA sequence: TGCGCCAGCAGCAACTCCGGGGGACAGAACTATGGCTACACCTTC.

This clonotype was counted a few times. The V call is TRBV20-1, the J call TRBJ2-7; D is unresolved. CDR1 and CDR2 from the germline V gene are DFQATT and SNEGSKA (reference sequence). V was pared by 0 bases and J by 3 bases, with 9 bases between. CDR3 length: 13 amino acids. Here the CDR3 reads CSARDRVGYEQYF. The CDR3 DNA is TGCAGTGCTAGAGATCGGGTCGGCTACGAGCAGTACTTC.

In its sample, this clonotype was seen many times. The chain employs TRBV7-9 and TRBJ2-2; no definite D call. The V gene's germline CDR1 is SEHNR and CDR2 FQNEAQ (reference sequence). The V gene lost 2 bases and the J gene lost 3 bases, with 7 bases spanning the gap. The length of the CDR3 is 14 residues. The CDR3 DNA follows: TGTGCCAGCAGCTTAAGGGCATACACCGGGGAGCTGTTTTTT. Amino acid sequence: CASSLRAYTGELFF. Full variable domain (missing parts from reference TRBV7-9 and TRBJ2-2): DTGVSQNPRHKITKRGQNVTFRCDPISEHNRLYWYRQTLGQGPEFLTYFQNEAQLEKSRLLSDRFSAERPKGSFSTLEIQRTEQGDSAMYLCASSLRAYTGELFFGEGSRLTVL.

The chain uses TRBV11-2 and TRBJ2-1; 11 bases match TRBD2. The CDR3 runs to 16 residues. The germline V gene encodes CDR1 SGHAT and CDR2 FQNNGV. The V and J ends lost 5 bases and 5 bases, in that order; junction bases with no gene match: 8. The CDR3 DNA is TGTGCCAGCAGCCTCAGACTAGCGGGGTACAACAATGAGCAGTTCTTC. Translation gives CASSLRLAGYNNEQFF. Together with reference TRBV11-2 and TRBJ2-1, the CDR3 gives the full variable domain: EAGVAQSPRYKIIEKRQSVAFWCNPISGHATLYWYQQILGQGPKLLIQFQNNGVVDDSQLPKDRFSAERLKGVDSTLKIQPAKLEDSAVYLCASSLRLAGYNNEQFFGPGTRLTVL.

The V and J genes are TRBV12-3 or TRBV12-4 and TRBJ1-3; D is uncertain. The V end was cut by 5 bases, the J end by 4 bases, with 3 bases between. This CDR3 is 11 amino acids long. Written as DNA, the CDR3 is TGTGCCAGCAGTATCGGAAACACCATATATTTT. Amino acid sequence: CASSIGNTIYF.

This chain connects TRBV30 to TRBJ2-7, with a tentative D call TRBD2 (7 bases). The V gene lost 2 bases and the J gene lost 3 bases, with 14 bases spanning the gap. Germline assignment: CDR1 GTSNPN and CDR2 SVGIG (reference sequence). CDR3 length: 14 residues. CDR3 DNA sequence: TGTGCCTGGAGTAGGGGGGGACGGAGCTACGAGCAGTACTTC. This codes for CAWSRGGRSYEQYF.

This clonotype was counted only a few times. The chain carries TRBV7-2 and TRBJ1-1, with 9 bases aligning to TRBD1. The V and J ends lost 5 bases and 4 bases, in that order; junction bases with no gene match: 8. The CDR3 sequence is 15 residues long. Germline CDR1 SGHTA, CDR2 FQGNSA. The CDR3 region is CASSTYRGRGTEAFF. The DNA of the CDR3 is TGTGCCAGCAGCACCTACAGGGGGCGCGGCACTGAAGCTTTCTTT.